Shown below are 3 T cell receptor beta chains from a single sample sequenced in a study of human T cells and chemical hapten exposure. Using its own MiXCR run on the RACE reads, TCRdb lists one record per CDR3 protein. The sample includes 30,000 to 40,000 distinct CDR3 sequences, about 12% of them seen just once. Indicated time point: patch test 3, about 24 weeks after DPC sensitization. The treatment: therapeutic diphenylcyclopropenone sensitization with weekly scalp DPC. From whole blood left unfractionated, total RNA was extracted. The sample was whole blood, taken in connection with sensitization to the hapten diphenylcyclopropenone (DPC). The receptors shown here come from a woman in her thirties or forties with alopecia areata. Some clones in this sample may be carry-over from other donors' samples.

Only a few counts were recorded for this clonotype. The chain is built from TRBV20-1 and TRBJ1-1, with D uncertain. V shed 7 bases and J shed 5 bases, with 14 bases lying between them. This CDR3 is 12 amino acids long. Per the germline V gene, CDR1 is DFQATT and CDR2 is SNEGSKA (reference sequence). This chain's CDR3 is CSVTTQETEAFF. The CDR3 DNA sequence: TGCAGTGTTACCACTCAAGAGACTGAAGCTTTCTTT.

The V and J genes are TRBV7-2 and TRBJ2-1; 9 bases are shared with TRBD2. The CDR3 is 16 residues long. CDR1 SGHTA and CDR2 FQGNSA come from the germline V gene. Trimming cost V 5 bases and J 0 bases; bases outside gene matches: 5. CDR3 protein: CASSQSSGGSYNEQFF. For the CDR3, the DNA is TGTGCCAGCAGCCAAAGTAGCGGGGGCTCCTACAATGAGCAGTTCTTC.

The chain combines TRBV27 with TRBJ1-6; 9 positions agree with TRBD1. The CDR3 has 15 residues. Trimming took 5 bases from V and 7 from J; bases not matched to a gene: 6. Looked up from germline, CDR1 is MNHEY and CDR2 is SMNVEV (reference sequence). The CDR3 DNA reads as TGTGCCAGCAGTCCCAGGACAGGGGACAATTCACCCCTCCACTTT. It translates to CASSPRTGDNSPLHF.